These T cell receptor beta chains were read from a single sample in a study of T-cell memory formation after mild COVID-19. From the 5' RACE reads, TCRdb called clonotypes with MiXCR, one entry per CDR3 protein. Here the sample spans 100,000 to 130,000 distinct CDR3 sequences, about 15% being singletons. The sequenced sample was PBMCs or a T cell subset sorted from them (not recorded which). The receptors were gathered from a man younger than 35 who had mild COVID-19 (a few samples of this study predate the infection). Cell type and time point are not known. The CDR3 runs from the conserved cysteine through the conserved F or W. The D gene is left open where the match is weak. Not all rows give a size; the values are once, few, many and, for expanded clones, a class.

size	D	V	J	DNA	CDR3
many	.	TRBV7-8	TRBJ2-6	TGTGCCAGCAGGAGTTATCGGGACCTGAATCCTGCTGGGGCCAACGTCCTGACTTTC	CASRSYRDLNPAGANVLTF
.	TRBD1	TRBV5-6	TRBJ2-2	TGTGCCAGCAGCCCGGTGGACAGGGCGAACACCGGGGAGCTGTTTTTT	CASSPVDRANTGELFF
.	.	TRBV10-3	TRBJ2-7	TGTGCCATCAGTGATCAGGGTACCTACGAGCAGTACTTC	CAISDQGTYEQYF
.	TRBD2	TRBV12-3/TRBV12-4	TRBJ2-1	TGTGCCAGCAGGTCATGGGGGGGGTCTTACAATGAGCAGTTCTTC	CASRSWGGSYNEQFF
.	.	TRBV6-2/TRBV6-3	TRBJ1-5	TGTGCCAGCAGTCACCAGGGCAATCAGCCCCAGCATTTT	CASSHQGNQPQHF
.	.	TRBV15	TRBJ1-4	TGTGCCACCAGTACCGGGTCCCAGAAGGAAAAACTGTTTTTT	CATSTGSQKEKLFF
few	.	TRBV6-2/TRBV6-3	TRBJ2-3	TGTGCCAGCAGTTACTCGCTGGTCGCGGGGAGACCCACAGATACGCAGTATTTT	CASSYSLVAGRPTDTQYF
.	.	TRBV14	TRBJ2-7	TGTGCCAGCAGCCGGGGGAGGCGCGAGCAGTACTTC	CASSRGRREQYF
.	.	TRBV11-2	TRBJ2-1	TGTGCCAGCAGCTTAGGGGTAACTCACCCCCTCTCCTACAATGAGCAGTTCTTC	CASSLGVTHPLSYNEQFF
.	.	TRBV12-3/TRBV12-4	TRBJ1-2	TGTGCCAGCAGCCCCGAGCCGGGCCACTATGGCTACACCTTC	CASSPEPGHYGYTF
many	.	TRBV4-1	TRBJ2-3	TGCGCCAGCAGCCAAGGCCCAGACCTCCCAGTGCGGTATTTT	CASSQGPDLPVRYF
.	TRBD1	TRBV19	TRBJ2-7	TGTGCCAGTAGTAGCGGGACAGGGGGCTTTCGCGAGCAGTACTTC	CASSSGTGGFREQYF
.	.	TRBV25-1	TRBJ2-2	TGTGCCAGCAGTGACGGATACACCGGGGAGCTGTTTTTT	CASSDGYTGELFF
.	TRBD2	TRBV11-2	TRBJ2-1	TGTGCCAGCAGCCCAGGGACTAGCGGGGGGAAAGAGCAGTTCTTC	CASSPGTSGGKEQFF
few	.	TRBV25-1	TRBJ1-6	TGTGCCAGCAGTGAAGGGGCTAAATATAATTCACCCCTCCACTTT	CASSEGAKYNSPLHF
few	TRBD1	TRBV4-3	TRBJ2-7	TGCGCCAGCAGCCCCACGACAGGGAGTGCCTACGAGCAGTACTTC	CASSPTTGSAYEQYF
.	.	TRBV7-2	TRBJ2-5	TGTGCCAGCAGCTTTGGGGTGGTAGAGACCCAGTACTTC	CASSFGVVETQYF
few	.	TRBV12-3/TRBV12-4	TRBJ2-5	TGTGCCAGCAGCATAATAGCAGAGACCCAGTACTTC	CASSIIAETQYF
many	.	TRBV5-1	TRBJ2-1	TGCGCCAGCAGCTTGGTGGGAGCGCGGGATGAGCAGTTCTTC	CASSLVGARDEQFF
.	TRBD1	TRBV7-9	TRBJ2-2	TGTGCCAGCAGCTTAGGGGCCCTCGACAGGGGTCCGGGCACCGGGGAGCTGTTTTTT	CASSLGALDRGPGTGELFF
few	.	TRBV14	TRBJ2-7	TGTGCCAGCAGCCACGCAGGGTCCTCCTACGAGCAGTACTTC	CASSHAGSSYEQYF
.	.	TRBV9	TRBJ2-1	TGTGCCAGCAGCGTAGCTTGGGGCAATGAGCAGTTCTTC	CASSVAWGNEQFF
.	.	TRBV7-9	TRBJ1-5	TGTGCCAGCAGCTTATCCCATAGCAATCAGCCCCAGCATTTT	CASSLSHSNQPQHF
.	.	TRBV10-3	TRBJ2-1	TGTGCCATCAGTGAGTCGAACAGCGAGCAGTTCTTC	CAISESNSEQFF
.	.	TRBV29-1	TRBJ1-1	TGCAGCGTTGTAGTGGGGACTGAAGCTTTCTTT	CSVVVGTEAFF
few	.	TRBV10-3	TRBJ2-5	TGTGCCATCACCGAGTCACTGCAAGAGACCCAGTACTTC	CAITESLQETQYF
.	.	TRBV4-1	TRBJ1-5	TGCGCCAGCAGCCAGTCCGTAATTCGTCGCAATCAGCCCCAGCATTTT	CASSQSVIRRNQPQHF
few	.	TRBV12-3/TRBV12-4	TRBJ2-1	TGTGCCAGCAGTTTAAGAGACCTAGGGAGAAATGAGCAGTTCTTC	CASSLRDLGRNEQFF
many	.	TRBV7-2	TRBJ2-5	TGTGCCAGCAGCTTAGATCTCAGCGGGCTCCAAGAGACCCAGTACTTC	CASSLDLSGLQETQYF
many	.	TRBV5-1	TRBJ2-3	TGCGCCAGCAGGCAGGACAGCACAGATACGCAGTATTTT	CASRQDSTDTQYF
many	.	TRBV7-6	TRBJ2-6	TGTGCCAGCAGCTTCTCTGGGGCCAACGTCCTGACTTTC	CASSFSGANVLTF
many	.	TRBV6-5	TRBJ2-2	TGTGCCAGCCGATGGACCCAGAACACCGGGGAGCTGTTTTTT	CASRWTQNTGELFF
.	.	TRBV27	TRBJ1-6	TGTGCCAGCAGTTTGATGAGAACAGCTAATTCACCCCTCCACTTT	CASSLMRTANSPLHF
.	.	TRBV19	TRBJ1-5	TGTGCCAGTTCAAGCATGCGGCAGGGGAGGAATCAGCCCCAGCATTTT	CASSSMRQGRNQPQHF